This T cell receptor beta chain was captured in a study of T-cell reconstitution after alpha-beta-depleted transplantation in children. Unique molecular identifiers were incorporated during preparation of the TCRbeta library. TCRdb itself ran the PCR reads through MiXCR, one entry per CDR3 protein. The sample has roughly 500,000 distinct CDR3 sequences; 30% to 35% are singletons. The CDR3 covers 11 residues. Germline V lookup: CDR1 SQVTM, CDR2 ANQGSEA. V was clipped by 7 bases and J by 3 bases, with 9 bases between them. This clonotype has only a few counts. The clonotype comes from a human donor who donated a stem cell graft to a child with aplastic anemia. This rearrangement joins TRBV29-1 to TRBJ1-1; D is unclear. This specimen consisted of PBMCs from the stem cell graft donor, obtained from the stem cell graft. CDR3 DNA: TGCAGCGCCGGACCCGACACTGAAGCTTTCTTT. Residues: CSAGPDTEAFF.